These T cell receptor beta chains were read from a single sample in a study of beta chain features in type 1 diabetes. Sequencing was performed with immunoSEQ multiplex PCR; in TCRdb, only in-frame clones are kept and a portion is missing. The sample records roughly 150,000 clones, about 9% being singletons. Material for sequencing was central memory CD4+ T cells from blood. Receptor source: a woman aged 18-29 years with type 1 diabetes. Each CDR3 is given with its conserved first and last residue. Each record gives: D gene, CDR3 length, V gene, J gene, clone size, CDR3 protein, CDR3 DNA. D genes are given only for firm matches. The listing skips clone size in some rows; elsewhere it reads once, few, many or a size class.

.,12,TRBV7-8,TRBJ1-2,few,CASSLTGYGYTF,TGTGCCAGCAGCTTGACAGGCTATGGCTACACCTTC
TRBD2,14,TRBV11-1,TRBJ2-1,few,CASSGGTIYNEQFF,TGTGCCAGCAGCGGCGGGACTATCTACAATGAGCAGTTCTTC
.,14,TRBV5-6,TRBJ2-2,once,CASSLDPDSGELFF,TGTGCCAGCAGCTTGGACCCGGACTCCGGGGAGCTGTTTTTT
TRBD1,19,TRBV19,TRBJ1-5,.,CASSMFRQGASFLNQPQHF,TGTGCCAGTAGTATGTTCCGACAGGGGGCGAGTTTTCTTAATCAGCCCCAGCATTTT
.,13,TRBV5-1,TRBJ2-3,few,CASSLDTEDTQYF,TGCGCCAGCAGCTTGGATACGGAGGATACGCAGTATTTT
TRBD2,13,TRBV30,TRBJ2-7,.,CAWMIAGGSEQYF,TGTGCCTGGATGATAGCGGGAGGCAGCGAGCAGTACTTC
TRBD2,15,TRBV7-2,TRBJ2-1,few,CASSPTSGLYNEQFF,TGTGCCAGCAGCCCAACTAGCGGACTCTACAATGAGCAGTTCTTC
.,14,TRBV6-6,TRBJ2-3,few,CASSYQGSGDTQYF,TGTGCCAGCAGTTATCAGGGGTCCGGAGATACGCAGTATTTT
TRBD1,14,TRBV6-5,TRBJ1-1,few,CASSYVQGGTEAFF,TGTGCCAGCAGTTATGTGCAGGGGGGAACTGAAGCTTTCTTT
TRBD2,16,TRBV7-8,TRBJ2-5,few,CASSLNGASGVETQYF,TGTGCCAGCAGCCTAAACGGGGCTAGCGGGGTTGAGACCCAGTACTTC
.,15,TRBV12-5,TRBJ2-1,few,CASGSSGGKTNEQFF,TGTGCTAGTGGTTCCTCGGGGGGCAAGACCAATGAGCAGTTCTTC
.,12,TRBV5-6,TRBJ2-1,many,CASSSRQPEQFF,TGTGCCAGCAGCTCTAGACAGCCCGAGCAGTTCTTC
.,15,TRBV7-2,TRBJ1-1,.,CASSLALRGTTEAFF,TGTGCCAGCAGCTTAGCCCTCAGGGGTACCACTGAAGCTTTCTTT
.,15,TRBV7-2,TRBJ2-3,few,CASSLGAPPTDTQYF,TGTGCCAGCAGCTTAGGAGCACCACCCACAGATACGCAGTATTTT
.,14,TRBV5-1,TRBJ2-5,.,CASSLGRSEETQYF,TGCGCCAGCAGCTTGGGACGTTCGGAGGAGACCCAGTACTTC
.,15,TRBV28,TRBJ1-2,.,CASYLGGGRHYGYTF,TGTGCCAGCTACCTAGGGGGGGGGCGACACTATGGCTACACCTTC
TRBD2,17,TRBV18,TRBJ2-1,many,CASSPGLAGGQPRGQFF,TGTGCCAGCTCACCTGGACTAGCGGGGGGGCAACCCAGAGGGCAGTTCTTC
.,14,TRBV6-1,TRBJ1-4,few,CASSDGQIDEKLFF,TGTGCCAGCAGTGATGGGCAGATCGATGAAAAACTGTTTTTT
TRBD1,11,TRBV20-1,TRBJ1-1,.,CSATGTVQAFF,TGCAGTGCTACCGGGACAGTTCAAGCTTTCTTT
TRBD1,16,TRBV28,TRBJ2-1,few,CASRLAGTGGMHEQFF,TGTGCCAGCAGACTAGCCGGGACAGGGGGGATGCATGAGCAGTTCTTC
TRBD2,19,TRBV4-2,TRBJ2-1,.,CASSQGNSGRRSAYNEQFF,TGTGCCAGCAGCCAGGGAAATAGCGGGAGAAGATCAGCCTACAATGAGCAGTTCTTC
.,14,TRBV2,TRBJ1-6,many,CASRGRQGHSPLHF,TGTGCCAGCAGGGGTCGGCAGGGCCATTCACCCCTCCACTTT
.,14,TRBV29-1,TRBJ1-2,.,CSVDLGSSLYGYTF,TGCAGCGTTGATTTGGGGAGTTCCCTCTATGGCTACACCTTC
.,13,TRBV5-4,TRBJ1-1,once,CASSLAWGSEAFF,TGTGCCAGCAGCTTGGCCTGGGGCAGTGAAGCTTTCTTT
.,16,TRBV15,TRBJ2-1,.,CATSRDLGGIWNEQFF,TGTGCCACCAGCAGAGATCTCGGCGGAATCTGGAATGAGCAGTTCTTC
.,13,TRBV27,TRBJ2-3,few,CASRLYLVDTQYF,TGTGCCAGCAGGCTCTATCTTGTAGATACGCAGTATTTT